This T cell receptor beta chain comes out of a study of memory CD4+ T cells and cytomegalovirus serostatus. Single viable CD3+CD4+CD8-CD45RO+ cells were sorted as the memory CD4+ T cells. The CDR3 length is 12 residues. Germline V CDR1 and CDR2: MDHEN, SYDVKM. Trimming cost V 5 bases and J 4 bases, with 8 bases left between them. Measured with immunoSEQ multiplex PCR; TCRdb has only the in-frame clones, and not every one. The top ten clones hold about 5.8% of a sample with under 50,000 clones, around 80% of them seen once. V and J are TRBV28 and TRBJ1-2; D not certain. The receptor's source is an adult in good health and CMV-seropositive. The sample comprised memory CD4+ T cells from blood. CDR3 amino acids: CASSHQSYGYTF. In DNA, the CDR3 is TGTGCCAGCAGTCACCAGTCCTATGGCTACACCTTC.